This entry is about one T cell receptor beta chain. Participants were placed into cohorts based on the clinical history they reported. In Cohort 3, a recovered donor had either two negative PCRs, clearance, or symptom resolution. Trimming cost V 4 bases and J 6 bases, with 15 bases left between them. The CDR3 contains 13 residues. Germline CDR1 reads GTSNPN; CDR2 reads SVGIG (reference sequence). The data originate from a study of blood T cell repertoires in COVID-19. Overall study context: Samples taken during acute and convalescent COVID-19 were collected in the United States, Italy and Spain.

As handled by the study authors: Estimation of nucleated cell counts was performed using reference gene primer amplification. The table came from immunoSEQ multiplex PCR; TCRdb's copy has only in-frame clones and leaves some out. Clone size and the V and J calls come from that table; the DNA yielded D and trimming. Found here are approximately 440,000 clones, around 90% of them singletons; the top ten hold roughly 0.72%. The specimen sequenced was PBMCs or T cells enriched from blood (not recorded which). The rearrangement joins TRBV30 to TRBJ1-2; tentatively, D is TRBD1 (6 bases). The clonotype was recovered from a woman younger than 30 who had recovered from COVID-19. The DNA for the CDR3 is TGTGCCTGGACCCACTGGGGGCCGGATGGCTACACCTTC. Protein product: CAWTHWGPDGYTF. Supplemented by reference TRBV30 and TRBJ1-2, the full variable domain reads SQTIHQWPATLVQPVGSPLSLECTVEGTSNPNLYWYRQAAGRGLQLLFYSVGIGQISSEVPQNLSASRPQDRQFILSSKKLLLSDSGFYLCAWTHWGPDGYTFGSGTRLTVV.